The sequence of this TCR beta chain was determined in a study of shared clonotypes between healthy human individuals. Whole-study context: Participating donors consisted of two women and a few men aged 18 to 49. Study findings and constraints: Non-shared clonotypes showed lower generation probabilities than clonotypes common to all four donors.

Sequenced by immunoSEQ multiplex PCR; TCRdb stores in-frame clones only, minus some. Of roughly 1.4 million clones in the sample, around 98.5% are singletons; the top ten hold 0.36%. In regard to this clone: The target antigen is unknown.

The length of the CDR3 is 15 residues. The germline V gene encodes CDR1 SGHVS and CDR2 FNYEAQ. Trimming removed 2 bases at V and 5 bases at J, with 15 bases between. What was sequenced was naive CD4+ T cells sorted from blood. Subset in this sample: CD45RA+ positively selected. The V and J genes are TRBV7-6 and TRBJ2-5; D possibly corresponds to TRBD2 (6 bases). The receptor's source is a man aged 25 to 40 in good health. For the CDR3, the DNA is TGTGCCAGCAGCTTACACGGGACTGCGAGGGAGACCCAGTACTTC. This encodes CASSLHGTARETQYF.